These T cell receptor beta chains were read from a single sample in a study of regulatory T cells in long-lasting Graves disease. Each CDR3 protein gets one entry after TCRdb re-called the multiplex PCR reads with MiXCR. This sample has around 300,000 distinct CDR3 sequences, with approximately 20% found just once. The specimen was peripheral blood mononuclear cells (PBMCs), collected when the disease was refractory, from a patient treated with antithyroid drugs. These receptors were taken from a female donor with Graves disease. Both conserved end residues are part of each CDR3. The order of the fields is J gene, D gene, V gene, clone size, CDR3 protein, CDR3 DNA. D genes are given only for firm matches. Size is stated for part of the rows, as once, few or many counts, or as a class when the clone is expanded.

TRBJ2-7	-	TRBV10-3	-	CAITRDGSYEQYF	TGTGCCATCACTAGGGACGGGTCCTACGAGCAGTACTTC
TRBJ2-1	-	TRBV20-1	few	CSARDGRSLRSYNEQFF	TGCAGTGCTAGAGATGGCAGGTCCCTAAGGTCCTACAATGAGCAGTTCTTC
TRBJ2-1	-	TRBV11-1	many	CASSVGTDYYNEQFF	TGTGCCAGCAGCGTCGGGACGGACTACTACAATGAGCAGTTCTTC
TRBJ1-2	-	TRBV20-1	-	CSAIPTGSYGYTF	TGCAGTGCTATACCCACAGGGTCCTATGGCTACACCTTC
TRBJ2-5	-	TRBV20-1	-	CSASDGAQYF	TGCAGTGCCAGCGACGGGGCCCAGTACTTC
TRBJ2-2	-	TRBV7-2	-	CASSLDRTGNTGELFF	TGTGCCAGCAGCTTAGACCGGACGGGGAACACCGGGGAGCTGTTTTTT
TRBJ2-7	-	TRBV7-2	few	CASSLGGAGEAYEQYF	TGTGCCAGCAGCCTAGGGGGCGCAGGGGAGGCCTACGAGCAGTACTTC
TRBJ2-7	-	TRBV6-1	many	CATTNPGILYEQYF	TGTGCCACCACTAACCCAGGAATACTCTACGAGCAGTACTTC
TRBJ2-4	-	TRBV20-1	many	CSARRGTDIQYF	TGCAGTGCTAGAAGGGGGACGGACATTCAGTACTTC
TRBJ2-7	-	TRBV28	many	CASSPKDSYEQYF	TGTGCCAGCAGTCCAAAGGACAGTTACGAGCAGTACTTC
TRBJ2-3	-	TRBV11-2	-	CASSPGQLSDTQYF	TGTGCCAGCAGCCCAGGACAGCTGTCAGATACGCAGTATTTT
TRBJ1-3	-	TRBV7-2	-	CASSLDPGAGNTIYF	TGTGCCAGCAGCTTAGACCCAGGGGCTGGAAACACCATATATTTT
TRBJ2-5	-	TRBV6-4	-	CASSPSLAPQETQYF	TGTGCCAGCAGTCCTTCCCTAGCGCCCCAAGAGACCCAGTACTTC
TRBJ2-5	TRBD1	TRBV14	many	CASSRLRGQETQYF	TGCGCCAGCAGCCGTCTCAGGGGGCAAGAGACCCAGTACTTC
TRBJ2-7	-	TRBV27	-	CASSLPNDSYGQYF	TGTGCCAGCAGTTTACCCAACGACAGCTACGGGCAGTACTTC
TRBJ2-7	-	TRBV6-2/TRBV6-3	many	CASSYPGGVGRNEQYF	TGTGCCAGCAGTTACCCCGGGGGCGTTGGGAGGAACGAGCAGTACTTC
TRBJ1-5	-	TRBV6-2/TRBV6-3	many	CASSYAFHQPQHF	TGTGCCAGCAGTTACGCCTTTCATCAGCCCCAGCATTTT
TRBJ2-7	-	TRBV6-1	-	CASILGRNSYEQYF	TGTGCCAGCATATTAGGCAGAAACTCCTACGAGCAGTACTTC
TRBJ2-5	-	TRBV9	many	CASSVTGEETQYF	TGTGCCAGCAGCGTTACAGGAGAGGAGACCCAGTACTTC